The rows below give T cell receptor beta chains drawn from one sample of a study of identifying expanded T cells in peripheral blood. Assay: immunoSEQ multiplex PCR; the TCRdb copy retains only in-frame clones and omits some. The sample lists some 76,000 clones, roughly 88% occurring once. The sequencing input was blood. These receptors all stem from a person between 18 and 75 years old in good health. Both conserved end residues are trimmed from each CDR3.

V: TRBV5-1
length: 11
J: TRBJ2-1
CDR3: ASRDSSFDEQF

V: TRBV19
length: 14
J: TRBJ1-5
CDR3: ASSIGPGLGGQPQH

V: TRBV10-1
length: 11
J: TRBJ1-5
CDR3: ASSLTQDQPQH

V: TRBV4-3
length: 12
J: TRBJ2-7
CDR3: ASSPQPYFYEQY

V: TRBV7-2
length: 13
J: TRBJ1-3
CDR3: ASSLTLGAGNTIY

V: TRBV6-1
length: 12
J: TRBJ2-7
CDR3: ASSLAGSNYEQY

V: TRBV27
length: 11
J: TRBJ1-4
CDR3: ASSLTTNEKLF

V: TRBV7-2
length: 12
J: TRBJ2-3
CDR3: ASSFRGDTDTQY

V: TRBV6-5
length: 13
J: TRBJ2-7
CDR3: ASSYSLAGGYEQY

V: TRBV5-8
length: 13
J: TRBJ2-1
CDR3: ASSFGQSIFNEQF

V: TRBV5-4
length: 13
J: TRBJ2-3
CDR3: ASSAARRGTDTQY

V: TRBV18
length: 18
J: TRBJ2-3
CDR3: ASSPLRPSGTSPAVVAQY

V: TRBV7-2
length: 12
J: TRBJ2-2
CDR3: ASSLGTDTGELF

V: TRBV11-2
length: 12
J: TRBJ1-3
CDR3: ASRQTGTGNTIY

V: TRBV28
length: 9
J: TRBJ2-1
CDR3: ASSTGTALF

V: TRBV13
length: 14
J: TRBJ1-5
CDR3: ASSLSGTDLNQPQH

V: TRBV27
length: 14
J: TRBJ2-7
CDR3: ASSWLAGGSSYEQY

V: TRBV6-6
length: 11
J: TRBJ1-1
CDR3: ASSLTGETEAF

V: TRBV18
length: 12
J: TRBJ1-1
CDR3: ASSPFREHTEAF

V: TRBV29-1
length: 9
J: TRBJ1-2
CDR3: SDRGLYGYT

V: TRBV7-2
length: 13
J: TRBJ1-2
CDR3: ASSVNRVANYGYT

V: TRBV7-8
length: 12
J: TRBJ2-3
CDR3: ASSFAGTTDTQY

V: TRBV28
length: 12
J: TRBJ1-4
CDR3: ASSSTGVTEKLF

V: TRBV7-6
length: 12
J: TRBJ2-3
CDR3: AYRRGRYTDTQY

V: TRBV6-1
length: 13
J: TRBJ2-3
CDR3: ASSVLGTYTDTQY

V: TRBV19
length: 9
J: TRBJ2-7
CDR3: ASSPGDEQY

V: TRBV9
length: 12
J: TRBJ2-3
CDR3: ASSAQASTDTQY

V: TRBV27
length: 11
J: TRBJ2-3
CDR3: ASSYGARDTQY

V: TRBV28
length: 11
J: TRBJ2-7
CDR3: ASKDQVIGEQY

V: TRBV29-1
length: 14
J: TRBJ2-1
CDR3: SVDGFGGRRGNEQF

V: TRBV7-3
length: 11
J: TRBJ2-1
CDR3: ASSSRRYNEQF

V: TRBV2
length: 12
J: TRBJ2-7
CDR3: ASSVAQGGYEQY

V: TRBV9
length: 13
J: TRBJ1-1
CDR3: ASSGGTGGNTEAF

V: TRBV27
length: 14
J: TRBJ1-1
CDR3: ASSLYGGSMNTEAF

V: TRBV29-1
length: 12
J: TRBJ2-1
CDR3: SATGTSGSHEQF

V: TRBV2
length: 12
J: TRBJ1-5
CDR3: ASSGTGSNQPQH

V: TRBV9
length: 11
J: TRBJ1-1
CDR3: ASSASGSPRAF

V: TRBV6-6
length: 11
J: TRBJ2-7
CDR3: ASSRTGGNEQY

V: TRBV7-2
length: 13
J: TRBJ2-7
CDR3: ASSRTSSGSYEQY

V: TRBV4-1
length: 14
J: TRBJ2-6
CDR3: ASSQDPGTGANVLT

V: TRBV6-6
length: 13
J: TRBJ2-3
CDR3: ASRRSGTSSDTQY

V: TRBV29-1
length: 12
J: TRBJ1-1
CDR3: SVDLGQRNTEAF

V: TRBV6-6
length: 11
J: TRBJ1-1
CDR3: ASTHGGGTEAF

V: TRBV4-1
length: 13
J: TRBJ1-4
CDR3: ASSQAGWRSEKLF

V: TRBV5-4
length: 14
J: TRBJ2-1
CDR3: ASSKSGTTSYNEQF

V: TRBV7-6
length: 10
J: TRBJ1-1
CDR3: ASSSSRTEAF

V: TRBV7-2
length: 11
J: TRBJ2-5
CDR3: ASSQLEEETQY

V: TRBV18
length: 14
J: TRBJ2-3
CDR3: ASSPPAEASTDTQY